This T cell receptor (beta chain) was identified in a study of shared clonotypes between healthy human individuals. This CDR3 is 18 amino acids long. V dropped 6 bases and J dropped 0; count of bases not matched to a gene: 11. CDR1 and CDR2 from the germline V gene are MDHEN and SYDVKM. Sequencing used immunoSEQ multiplex PCR; TCRdb keeps in-frame clones, though not all of them. The sample holds some 2,400,000 clones, approximately 94% seen once. The sample taken for sequencing was naive CD4+ T cells sorted from blood. Documented subset: CD45RA+ positively selected. The chain employs TRBV28 and TRBJ2-3, with 11 bases fitting TRBD2. The receptor was derived from a man aged 18 to 29 in good health. The CDR3 sequence: CASSPSGGLGSSTDTQYF. In nucleotides, the CDR3 is TGTGCCAGCAGCCCTAGCGGGGGGCTAGGTTCTAGCACAGATACGCAGTATTTT.